The rows below give T cell receptor beta chains drawn from one sample of a study of blood T cell repertoires in COVID-19. TCRdb's table, derived via immunoSEQ multiplex PCR, lists solely in-frame clones and lacks some. The sample carries over 250,000 clones, more than 70% recorded once. Sequenced sample: PBMCs or T cells enriched from blood (not recorded which). The receptor set was obtained from a woman in her twenties or thirties who had recovered from COVID-19. CDR3s include the opening cysteine and the closing phenylalanine or tryptophan. A D gene is named only where the DNA matches it firmly. Some rows have no size entry. The others give once, few or many, or a class for an expanded clone.

clone size: -; V gene: TRBV5-6; CDR3 length: 12; J gene: TRBJ1-1; D gene: -; CDR3 DNA: TGTGCCAGCAGCTTGGATACCGGTGAAGCTTTCTTT; CDR3 protein: CASSLDTGEAFF
clone size: -; V gene: TRBV29-1; CDR3 length: 12; J gene: TRBJ2-7; D gene: TRBD1; CDR3 DNA: TGCAGCGTTGGGACAGGGTCCTACGAGCAGTACTTC; CDR3 protein: CSVGTGSYEQYF
clone size: -; V gene: TRBV5-1; CDR3 length: 15; J gene: TRBJ1-5; D gene: TRBD1; CDR3 DNA: TGCGCCAGCAGCCCGACAACAGGGGGCAATCAGCCCCAGCATTTT; CDR3 protein: CASSPTTGGNQPQHF
clone size: -; V gene: TRBV4-3; CDR3 length: 16; J gene: TRBJ1-2; D gene: TRBD1; CDR3 DNA: TGCGCCAGCAGCCCCGGGACAGCTGGGGCTAACTATGGCTACACCTTC; CDR3 protein: CASSPGTAGANYGYTF
clone size: once; V gene: TRBV10-3; CDR3 length: 16; J gene: TRBJ2-1; D gene: -; CDR3 DNA: TGTGCCATCTCTATCCGACACAGGGACCACTACAATGAGCAGTTCTTC; CDR3 protein: CAISIRHRDHYNEQFF
clone size: -; V gene: TRBV4-2; CDR3 length: 16; J gene: TRBJ2-1; D gene: -; CDR3 DNA: TGTGCCAGCAGCCAAGGAGGCCGGGAGTCCTACAATGAGCAGTTCTTC; CDR3 protein: CASSQGGRESYNEQFF
clone size: -; V gene: TRBV15; CDR3 length: 17; J gene: TRBJ2-3; D gene: -; CDR3 DNA: TGTGCCACCAGCAGGCTTCTATTAGGAGGGAGCACAGATACGCAGTATTTT; CDR3 protein: CATSRLLLGGSTDTQYF
clone size: -; V gene: TRBV3-1/TRBV3-2; CDR3 length: 15; J gene: TRBJ1-4; D gene: TRBD1; CDR3 DNA: TGTGCCAGCAGCCCATCGACAGGGGGGTATGAAAAACTGTTTTTT; CDR3 protein: CASSPSTGGYEKLFF
clone size: -; V gene: TRBV7-9; CDR3 length: 16; J gene: TRBJ1-1; D gene: TRBD1; CDR3 DNA: TGTGCCAGCAGCTTATCCTTTGGGACAGGGAACACTGAAGCTTTCTTT; CDR3 protein: CASSLSFGTGNTEAFF
clone size: -; V gene: TRBV6-4; CDR3 length: 16; J gene: TRBJ1-2; D gene: TRBD1; CDR3 DNA: TGTGCCAGCAGTGAGACGGGACAGGGGCTCCCCTATGGCTACACCTTC; CDR3 protein: CASSETGQGLPYGYTF
clone size: -; V gene: TRBV5-4; CDR3 length: 14; J gene: TRBJ1-2; D gene: -; CDR3 DNA: TGTGCCAGCAGCTTGGCGGGGGTCGACTATGGCTACACCTTC; CDR3 protein: CASSLAGVDYGYTF
clone size: -; V gene: TRBV5-5; CDR3 length: 16; J gene: TRBJ1-1; D gene: TRBD1; CDR3 DNA: TGTGCCAGCAGCTATCGGACAACAGGGGGCGACACTGAAGCTTTCTTT; CDR3 protein: CASSYRTTGGDTEAFF
clone size: -; V gene: TRBV12-3/TRBV12-4; CDR3 length: 12; J gene: TRBJ2-7; D gene: -; CDR3 DNA: TGTGCCAGCAGTCAAGACAGGAGAGAGCAGTACTTC; CDR3 protein: CASSQDRREQYF
clone size: -; V gene: TRBV29-1; CDR3 length: 13; J gene: TRBJ1-2; D gene: -; CDR3 DNA: TGCAGCGTTGGCAGCCTACTTAGGGGTGGCTACACCTTC; CDR3 protein: CSVGSLLRGGYTF
clone size: many; V gene: TRBV28; CDR3 length: 14; J gene: TRBJ2-7; D gene: TRBD2; CDR3 DNA: TGTGCCAGCTCCCAGCGGGGGGTCACCTACGAGCAGTACTTC; CDR3 protein: CASSQRGVTYEQYF
clone size: few; V gene: TRBV10-3; CDR3 length: 16; J gene: TRBJ1-3; D gene: TRBD1; CDR3 DNA: TGTGCCATCAGCACAGGGGGCAGAGGGGCTGGAAACACCATATATTTT; CDR3 protein: CAISTGGRGAGNTIYF
clone size: -; V gene: TRBV19; CDR3 length: 14; J gene: TRBJ1-6; D gene: -; CDR3 DNA: TGTGCCAGTAGTATGGAGGACAGAGGGTCACCCCTCCACTTT; CDR3 protein: CASSMEDRGSPLHF
clone size: -; V gene: TRBV28; CDR3 length: 14; J gene: TRBJ2-7; D gene: -; CDR3 DNA: TGTGCCAGCAGTTTATTTGGGGGGACTGGGGAGCAGTACTTC; CDR3 protein: CASSLFGGTGEQYF
clone size: -; V gene: TRBV19; CDR3 length: 13; J gene: TRBJ1-2; D gene: TRBD1; CDR3 DNA: TGTGCCAGTAGTAGTCAGGGGGACTATGGCTACACCTTC; CDR3 protein: CASSSQGDYGYTF
clone size: -; V gene: TRBV4-3; CDR3 length: 16; J gene: TRBJ2-3; D gene: -; CDR3 DNA: TGCGCCAGCAGCCAGGGGTGGACAGGTGGGGGGGATACGCAGTATTTT; CDR3 protein: CASSQGWTGGGDTQYF
clone size: -; V gene: TRBV5-1; CDR3 length: 14; J gene: TRBJ1-4; D gene: TRBD1; CDR3 DNA: TGCGCCAGCAGCCCGGGACAGGGGAGTGAAAAACTGTTTTTT; CDR3 protein: CASSPGQGSEKLFF
clone size: -; V gene: TRBV6-5; CDR3 length: 14; J gene: TRBJ1-1; D gene: TRBD1; CDR3 DNA: TGTGCCAGCACCTACGACAGGGGAATTACTGAAGCTTTCTTT; CDR3 protein: CASTYDRGITEAFF
clone size: -; V gene: TRBV19; CDR3 length: 14; J gene: TRBJ1-1; D gene: -; CDR3 DNA: TGTGCCAGTAGTACGACGATATGGAGGACTGAAGCTTTCTTT; CDR3 protein: CASSTTIWRTEAFF
clone size: -; V gene: TRBV4-1; CDR3 length: 14; J gene: TRBJ2-2; D gene: -; CDR3 DNA: TGCGCCAGCAGCCAAGAGATCGGGGCCGGGGAGCTGTTTTTT; CDR3 protein: CASSQEIGAGELFF
clone size: -; V gene: TRBV30; CDR3 length: 13; J gene: TRBJ1-2; D gene: -; CDR3 DNA: TGTGCCTCGAGGGGGTTGGGGGGCTATGGCTACACCTTC; CDR3 protein: CASRGLGGYGYTF
clone size: -; V gene: TRBV12-3/TRBV12-4; CDR3 length: 12; J gene: TRBJ1-1; D gene: -; CDR3 DNA: TGTGCCAGCAGGGGGCAGGACACTGAAGCTTTCTTT; CDR3 protein: CASRGQDTEAFF
clone size: -; V gene: TRBV4-1; CDR3 length: 18; J gene: TRBJ1-2; D gene: TRBD1; CDR3 DNA: TGCGCCAGCAGCCCGATACAGGGGAGATCGGTGAGGGACTATGGCTACACCTTC; CDR3 protein: CASSPIQGRSVRDYGYTF
clone size: -; V gene: TRBV19; CDR3 length: 16; J gene: TRBJ2-2; D gene: -; CDR3 DNA: TGTGCCAGTAGTCCTCAACAGGAGCCCTACACCGGGGAGCTGTTTTTT; CDR3 protein: CASSPQQEPYTGELFF